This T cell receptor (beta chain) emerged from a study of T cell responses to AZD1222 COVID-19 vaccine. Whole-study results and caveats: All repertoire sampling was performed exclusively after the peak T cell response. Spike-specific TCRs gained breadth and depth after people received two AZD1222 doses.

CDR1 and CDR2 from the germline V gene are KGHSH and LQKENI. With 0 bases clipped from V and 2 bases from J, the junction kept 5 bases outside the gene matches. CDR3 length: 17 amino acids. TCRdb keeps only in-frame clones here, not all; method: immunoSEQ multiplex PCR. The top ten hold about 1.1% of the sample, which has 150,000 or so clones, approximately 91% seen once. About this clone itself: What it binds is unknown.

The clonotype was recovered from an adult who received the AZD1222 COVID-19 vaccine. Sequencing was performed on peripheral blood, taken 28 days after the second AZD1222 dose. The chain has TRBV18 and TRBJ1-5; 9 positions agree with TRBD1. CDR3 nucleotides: TGTGCCAGCTCACCACCGGGACAGGGAGGTGGCAATCAGCCCCAGCATTTT. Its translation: CASSPPGQGGGNQPQHF.